This entry concerns a single T cell receptor (beta chain). Its antigen remains unknown. This entry comes from a study of T cell repertoires in cytomegalovirus infection. Looking at the study overall: HLA-B-restricted CMV epitopes that are well studied were used alongside recently identified HLA-C-restricted ones. Through public TCR beta signatures, both CMV infection and matching HLA type were indicated.

One entry per CDR3 protein results from TCRdb running MiXCR on the reads. The sample includes approximately 470,000 distinct CDR3 sequences, approximately 46% seen only once; the top ten take about two fifths. Study-level points and caveats: Summed frequency of public TCR beta families distinguished CMV carriers with the relevant HLA. The ex vivo response was dominated by HLA-C-restricted CMV-specific TCR beta clonotypes.

The CDR3 covers 14 residues. Germline V gives CDR1 KGHSH, CDR2 LQKENI. V gave up 2 bases and J gave up 2 bases, with 9 bases separating them. The sequenced sample was cultured PBMCs, obtained from culture after CMV antigen stimulation. The chain carries TRBV18 and TRBJ2-5; the D is unclear. This TCR was sampled from a human donor in good health (CMV status not recorded). Some clones in this sample may be carry-over from other donors' samples. The CDR3 spells CASSPNDQQETQYF. In DNA form, the CDR3 reads TGTGCCAGCTCACCAAACGACCAACAAGAGACCCAGTACTTC.